This T cell receptor beta chain was captured in a study of response to subunit inactivated influenza vaccine. Findings and limits, study-wide: The authors put forward the suggestion that each seasonal influenza vaccination may bring in only a limited number of new T cells.

Note on this clonotype: What it recognizes is unknown.

CDR1 SGHTA and CDR2 FQGNSA come from the germline V gene. This CDR3 contains 17 residues. The junction had 4 bases not matched to a gene; V was cut back by 3 bases and J by 0 bases. TCRdb reprocessed the RT-PCR reads via MiXCR and lists one record per CDR3 protein. The sample has roughly 710,000 distinct CDR3 sequences, about 14% seen once. V is TRBV7-2 and J is TRBJ2-6; 8 bases map to TRBD1. The TCR sequence derives from a middle-aged man who received an inactivated influenza vaccine. The specimen was PBMCs from blood, collected around two weeks before vaccination. The CDR3 loop reads CASSLTGDSSGANVLTF. As DNA, the CDR3 is TGTGCCAGCAGCTTGACAGGGGACAGCTCTGGGGCCAACGTCCTGACTTTC.